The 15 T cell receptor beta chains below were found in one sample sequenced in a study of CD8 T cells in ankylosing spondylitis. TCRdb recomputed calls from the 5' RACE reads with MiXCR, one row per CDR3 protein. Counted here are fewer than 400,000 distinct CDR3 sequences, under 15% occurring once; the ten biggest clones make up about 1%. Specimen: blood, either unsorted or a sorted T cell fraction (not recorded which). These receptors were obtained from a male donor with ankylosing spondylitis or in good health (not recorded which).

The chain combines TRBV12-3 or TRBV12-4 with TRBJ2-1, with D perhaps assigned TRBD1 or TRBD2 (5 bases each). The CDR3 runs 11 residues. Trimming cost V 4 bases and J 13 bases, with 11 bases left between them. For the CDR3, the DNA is TGTGCCAGCAGTTCGGGACGGGGACAGTTCTTC. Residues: CASSSGRGQFF.

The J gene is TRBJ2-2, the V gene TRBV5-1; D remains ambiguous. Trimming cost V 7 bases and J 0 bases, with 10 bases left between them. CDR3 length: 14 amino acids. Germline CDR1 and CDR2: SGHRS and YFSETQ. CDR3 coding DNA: TGCGCCAGCGTCAGCGATGCGAACACCGGGGAGCTGTTTTTT. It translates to CASVSDANTGELFF. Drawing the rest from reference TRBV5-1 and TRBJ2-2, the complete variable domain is KAGVTQTPRYLIKTRGQQVTLSCSPISGHRSVSWYQQTPGQGLQFLFEYFSETQRNKGNFPGRFSGRQFSNSRSEMNVSTLELGDSALYLCASVSDANTGELFFGEGSRLTVL.

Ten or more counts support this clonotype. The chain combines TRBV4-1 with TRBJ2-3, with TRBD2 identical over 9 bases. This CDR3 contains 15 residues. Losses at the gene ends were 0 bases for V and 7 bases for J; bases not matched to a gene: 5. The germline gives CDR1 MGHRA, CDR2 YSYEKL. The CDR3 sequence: CASSQEGGGAYTQYF. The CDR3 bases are TGCGCCAGCAGCCAAGAGGGCGGGGGGGCTTATACGCAGTATTTT.

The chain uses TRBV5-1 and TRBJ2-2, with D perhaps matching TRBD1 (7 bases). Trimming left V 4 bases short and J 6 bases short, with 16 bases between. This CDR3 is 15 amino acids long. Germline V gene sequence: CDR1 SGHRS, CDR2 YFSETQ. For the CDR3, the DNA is TGCGCCAGCAGCCTTAGACAGGGAGGAGCCGGGGAGCTGTTTTTT. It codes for CASSLRQGGAGELFF. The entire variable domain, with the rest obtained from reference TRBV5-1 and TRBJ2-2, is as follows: KAGVTQTPRYLIKTRGQQVTLSCSPISGHRSVSWYQQTPGQGLQFLFEYFSETQRNKGNFPGRFSGRQFSNSRSEMNVSTLELGDSALYLCASSLRQGGAGELFFGEGSRLTVL.

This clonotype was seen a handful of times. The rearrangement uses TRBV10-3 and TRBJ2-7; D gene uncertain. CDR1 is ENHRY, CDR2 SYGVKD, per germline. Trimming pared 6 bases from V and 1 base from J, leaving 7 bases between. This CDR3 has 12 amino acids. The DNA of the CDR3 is TGTGCCATCAGCACCAGTTCCTACGAGCAGTACTTC. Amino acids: CAISTSSYEQYF.

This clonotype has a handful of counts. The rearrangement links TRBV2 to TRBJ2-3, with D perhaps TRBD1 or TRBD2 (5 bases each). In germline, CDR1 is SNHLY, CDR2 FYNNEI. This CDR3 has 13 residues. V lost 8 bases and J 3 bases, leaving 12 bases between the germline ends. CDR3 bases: TGTGCCAGCTCGAGTGAGGGGACAGATACGCAGTATTTT. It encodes CASSSEGTDTQYF.

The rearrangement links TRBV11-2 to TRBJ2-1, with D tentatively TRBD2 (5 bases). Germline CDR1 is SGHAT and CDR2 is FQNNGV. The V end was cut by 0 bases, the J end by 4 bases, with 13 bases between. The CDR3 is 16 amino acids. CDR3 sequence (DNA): TGTGCCAGCAGCTTAGATAGGGCAGGAGGATACAATGAGCAGTTCTTC. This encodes CASSLDRAGGYNEQFF.

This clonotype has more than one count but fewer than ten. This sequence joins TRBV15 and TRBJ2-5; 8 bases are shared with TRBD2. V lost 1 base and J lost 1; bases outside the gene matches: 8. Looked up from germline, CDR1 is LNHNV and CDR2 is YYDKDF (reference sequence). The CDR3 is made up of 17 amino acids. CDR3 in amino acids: CATSRVRGSGVQETQYF. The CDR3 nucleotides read TGTGCCACCAGCAGAGTTCGGGGTAGCGGGGTCCAAGAGACCCAGTACTTC.

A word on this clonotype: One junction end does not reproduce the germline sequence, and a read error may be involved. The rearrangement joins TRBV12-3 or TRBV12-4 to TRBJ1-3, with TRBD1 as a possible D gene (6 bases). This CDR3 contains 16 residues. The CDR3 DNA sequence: TGTGCCAGCAGCTTAGGGGGGCAAGGGTTTGGAAACACCATATATTTT. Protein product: CASSLGGQGFGNTIYF.

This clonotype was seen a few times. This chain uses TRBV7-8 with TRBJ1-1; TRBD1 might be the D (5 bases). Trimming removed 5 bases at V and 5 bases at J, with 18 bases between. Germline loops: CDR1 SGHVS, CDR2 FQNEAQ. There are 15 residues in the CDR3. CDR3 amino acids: CASSQSGGVGTEAFF. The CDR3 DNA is TGTGCCAGCAGCCAATCTGGAGGGGTAGGGACTGAAGCTTTCTTT. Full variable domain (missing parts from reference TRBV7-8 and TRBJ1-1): GAGVSQSPRYKVAKRGQDVALRCDPISGHVSLFWYQQALGQGPEFLTYFQNEAQLDKSGLPSDRFFAERPEGSVSTLKIQRTQQEDSAVYLCASSQSGGVGTEAFFGQGTRLTVV.

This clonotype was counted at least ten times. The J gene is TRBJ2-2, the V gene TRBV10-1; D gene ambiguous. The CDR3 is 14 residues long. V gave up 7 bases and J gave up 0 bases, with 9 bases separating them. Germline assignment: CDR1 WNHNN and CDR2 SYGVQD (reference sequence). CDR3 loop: CASKGSANTGELFF. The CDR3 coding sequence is TGCGCCAGCAAGGGTTCCGCGAACACCGGGGAGCTGTTTTTT.

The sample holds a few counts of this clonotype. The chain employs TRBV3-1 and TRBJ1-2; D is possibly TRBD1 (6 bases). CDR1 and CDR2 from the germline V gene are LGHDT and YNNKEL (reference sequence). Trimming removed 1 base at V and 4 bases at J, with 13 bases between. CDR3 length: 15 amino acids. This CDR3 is CASSQGYRDFYGYTF. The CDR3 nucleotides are TGTGCCAGCAGCCAAGGTTACAGGGACTTCTATGGCTACACCTTC.

CDR3 sequence (DNA): TGTGCCTGCCAGTGGGTCAGCGGGAATTCACCCCTCCACTTT. This gives the protein CACQWVSGNSPLHF. This chain joins TRBV30 and TRBJ1-6, with D uncertain. Looked up from germline, CDR1 is GTSNPN and CDR2 is SVGIG (reference sequence). CDR3 length: 14 amino acids. V dropped 6 bases and J dropped 7 bases, with 16 bases sitting between them.

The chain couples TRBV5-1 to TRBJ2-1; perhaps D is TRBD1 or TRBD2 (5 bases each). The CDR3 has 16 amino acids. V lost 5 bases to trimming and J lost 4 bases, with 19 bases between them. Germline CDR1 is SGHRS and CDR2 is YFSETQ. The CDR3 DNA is TGCGCCAGCAGAGGGGCGGAACCGGGGATATACAATGAGCAGTTCTTC. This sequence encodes CASRGAEPGIYNEQFF.

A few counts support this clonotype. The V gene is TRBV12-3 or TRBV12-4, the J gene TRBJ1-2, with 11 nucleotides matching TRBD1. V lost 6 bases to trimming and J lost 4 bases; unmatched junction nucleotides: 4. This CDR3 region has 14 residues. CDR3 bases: TGTGCCAGCAGGGGGACAGGGGGGTTCTATGGCTACACCTTC. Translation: CASRGTGGFYGYTF.